This T cell receptor (beta chain) was captured in a study of blood T cells in healthy people across ages. Study observations and caveats: Any conclusive comparison of naive versus antigen-experienced cells was prevented by using unsorted PBMCs. Estimates based on one million T cells were treated as lower bounds.

The study drew donors from healthy Caucasian individuals in Russia aged roughly 6 to 100. Per sample, extraction of total RNA gave at least 5.5 micrograms in every case. The CDR3 runs 12 residues. At least ten counts were recorded for this clonotype. No antigen is known for it. The authors ran a second PCR of about 6 to 11 cycles using a sample-barcoded 5' primer and a J-beta primer mix. A single record per CDR3 protein comes from TCRdb applying MiXCR to the 5' RACE reads. The repertoire includes 700,000 to 850,000 distinct CDR3 sequences, under 40% of them detected once, and 13% sits in the top ten. The receptor comes from a man aged 18 to 29 in good health. Input material: blood. The J gene is TRBJ2-7, the V gene TRBV12-3 or TRBV12-4, with D unclear. The closer fit of TRBJ2-5 to the DNA end suggests the J call may be wrong. CDR3 amino acids: CASSTIGVTQYF. DNA for the CDR3: TGTGCCAGCAGTACGATTGGAGTGACCCAGTACTTC.